These 20 T cell receptor beta chains came from one sample sequenced in a study of beta chain features in type 1 diabetes. Reverse transcribing all isolated RNA meant expressed TCRB transcripts were sequenced. Clones were sequenced by immunoSEQ multiplex PCR, and TCRdb holds only the in-frame ones, with some missing. In the table there are roughly 380,000 clones, 15% to 20% of which are singletons. Material for sequencing was naive CD4+ T cells from blood. The receptor set was obtained from a woman in her late teens or twenties in good health.

The chain couples TRBV6-5 to TRBJ2-5, with 11 positions matching TRBD1. After removal of 10 bases from V and 5 bases from J, the junction contained 12 bases not matched to a gene. The CDR3 has 15 residues. The germline CDR1 and CDR2 sequences are MNHEY and SVGAGI. The CDR3 here is CATSQDRGRAETQYF. CDR3 coding DNA: TGTGCCACCTCACAGGACAGGGGGCGTGCGGAGACCCAGTACTTC.

The CDR3 here is CASSLNDRVQYF. The CDR3 DNA reads as TGCGCCAGCAGCCTGAATGACAGGGTGCAGTACTTC. V is TRBV5-1 and J is TRBJ2-5; TRBD1 matches 7 bases. The CDR3 totals 12 residues. V was pared by 4 bases and J by 11 bases, with 8 bases of the junction left unmatched. The germline gives CDR1 SGHRS, CDR2 YFSETQ.

The CDR3 DNA is TGTGCCAGCTGCGACAGGAACACCGGGGAGCTGTTTTTT. This sequence encodes CASCDRNTGELFF. The rearrangement uses TRBV7-3 and TRBJ2-2; D is perhaps TRBD1 (5 bases). With 8 bases removed from V and 1 base from J, the gap between germline ends came to 8 bases. This CDR3 spans 13 amino acids. Per the germline V gene, CDR1 is SGHTA and CDR2 is FQGTGA.

This clone was found a few times. The chain uses TRBV30 and TRBJ2-1; weak D call: TRBD2 (7 bases). Looked up from germline, CDR1 is GTSNPN and CDR2 is SVGIG (reference sequence). V was pared by 4 bases and J by 9 bases, with 10 bases between. This CDR3 has 11 amino acids. CDR3 DNA: TGTGCCTGGAAAAGGGGGGGTGAGCAGTTCTTC. The encoded protein is CAWKRGGEQFF.

J is TRBJ2-2 and V is TRBV7-9; D is unclear. Germline CDR1 reads SEHNR; CDR2 reads FQNEAQ (reference sequence). The CDR3 covers 12 residues. V was trimmed by 5 bases and J by 4 bases, leaving 5 bases between them. For the CDR3, the DNA is TGTGCCAGCAGCGCGAGCACCGGGGAGCTGTTTTTT. Protein sequence: CASSASTGELFF.

This clone was counted a few times. The rearrangement uses TRBV19 and TRBJ1-1, with D tentatively TRBD1 (5 bases). Trimming left V 7 bases short and J 1 base short, with 13 bases between. This CDR3 has 14 residues. Germline V gene lookup returns CDR1 LNHDA and CDR2 SQIVND (reference sequence). DNA for the CDR3: TGTGCCAGTACCCGGACACGGCAGAACACTGAAGCTTTCTTT. Translating gives CASTRTRQNTEAFF.

The V and J genes are TRBV18 and TRBJ1-3; TRBD1 aligns across 9 bases. Trimming took 1 base from V and 0 from J; bases not matched to a gene: 13. Germline lookup yields CDR1 KGHSH and CDR2 LQKENI. The CDR3 covers 20 residues. For the CDR3, the DNA is TGTGCCAGCTCACCACGTGTGCCTAACAGGGGGCTTGACTCTGGAAACACCATATATTTT. It specifies CASSPRVPNRGLDSGNTIYF.

This chain joins TRBV29-1 and TRBJ1-2; 9 bases agree with TRBD1. The CDR3 covers 15 residues. Losses at the gene ends were 5 bases for V and 4 bases for J; bases not matched to a gene: 11. Germline CDR1 reads SQVTM; CDR2 reads ANQGSEA. The chain's CDR3 is CSVSLWPTGGYGYTF. DNA of the CDR3: TGCAGCGTTTCACTATGGCCGACAGGGGGCTATGGCTACACCTTC.

This clone was recorded a few times. The chain uses TRBV29-1 and TRBJ2-1; D is ambiguous. This CDR3 is 14 amino acids long. In germline, CDR1 is SQVTM, CDR2 ANQGSEA. V shed 4 bases and J shed 6 bases, with 16 bases lying between them. The CDR3 nucleotides are TGCAGCGTTGCCCCGGGTATGGTAGGCAATGAGCAGTTCTTC. Protein sequence: CSVAPGMVGNEQFF.

This chain joins TRBV27 and TRBJ1-6, with 8 bases lining up with TRBD1. The CDR3 totals 16 residues. In germline, CDR1 is MNHEY, CDR2 SMNVEV (reference sequence). J was trimmed by 1 base and V by 3 bases; bases with no gene match: 2. The CDR3, as DNA: TGTGCCAGCAGTTTCCGACAGGGGTCCTATAATTCACCCCTCCACTTT. Its protein product is CASSFRQGSYNSPLHF.

The CDR3 DNA reads as TGCAGCGTTGCTATTCCGGGAGGTATCGTGGGTGAGCAGTTCTTC. Translating it yields CSVAIPGGIVGEQFF. The chain uses TRBV29-1 and TRBJ2-1, with 7 bases matching TRBD2. The CDR3 runs to 15 residues. J lost 9 bases, V lost 4 bases, and 15 bases had no gene match. Germline CDR1 and CDR2: SQVTM and ANQGSEA.

This clone was observed a handful of times. V usage is TRBV9 and J usage is TRBJ2-1, with D possibly TRBD2 on 5 matching bases. From germline, CDR1 is SGDLS and CDR2 YYNGEE. Trimming took off 5 bases at V and 5 bases at J, with 11 bases between the two ends. This CDR3 is built from 13 residues. CDR3 coding DNA: TGTGCCAGCAGGGGCACCGGGAACAATGAGCAGTTCTTC. Amino acid sequence: CASRGTGNNEQFF.

This clone has more than one count but fewer than ten. This rearrangement joins TRBV7-2 to TRBJ1-2; D uncertain. Germline CDR1 SGHTA, CDR2 FQGNSA. CDR3 length: 12 amino acids. Trimming removed 3 bases from V and 1 base from J, with 3 bases in between. The chain's CDR3 is CASSFSNYGYTF. The CDR3 DNA sequence: TGTGCCAGCAGCTTCAGTAACTATGGCTACACCTTC. Full variable domain (rest looked up from reference TRBV7-2 and TRBJ1-2): GAGVSQSPSNKVTEKGKDVELRCDPISGHTALYWYRQSLGQGLEFLIYFQGNSAPDKSGLPSDRFSAERTGGSVSTLTIQRTQQEDSAVYLCASSFSNYGYTFGSGTRLTVV.

This clone was seen a few times. This chain joins TRBV9 and TRBJ2-4, with TRBD1 identical over 10 bases. V lost 10 bases and J lost 0; bases outside the gene matches: 13. The CDR3 consists of 17 residues. Germline assignment: CDR1 SGDLS and CDR2 YYNGEE. The CDR3 DNA reads TGTGCCGGAGCCGGGACAGGGGCTTTCATAGCCAAAAACATTCAGTACTTC. Translating it yields CAGAGTGAFIAKNIQYF.

This clone came up a few times. The chain joins TRBV4-3 to TRBJ2-5; 9 bases are a match to TRBD1. J was trimmed by 5 bases and V by 1 base; bases with no gene match: 11. Germline V gene sequence: CDR1 LGHNA, CDR2 YSLEER. The CDR3 extends over 17 amino acids. The DNA for the CDR3 is TGCGCCAGCAGCCAAGTAGGCCCGGGACAGGGTAGCGAGACCCAGTACTTC. As protein: CASSQVGPGQGSETQYF.

The rearrangement uses TRBV7-9 and TRBJ2-1; D might be TRBD1 (5 bases). V lost 5 bases and J 5 bases, leaving 13 bases between the germline ends. This CDR3 region has 14 residues. Per germline, CDR1 SEHNR and CDR2 FQNEAQ (reference sequence). Here the CDR3 DNA reads TGTGCCAGCAGCCCCTCAGGGAAAGACAATGAGCAGTTCTTC. Residues: CASSPSGKDNEQFF.

The gene calls are TRBV23-1 and TRBJ2-7; possible D gene TRBD2, 6 bases. TRBV23-1 is an ORF, and what it does is uncertain. Trimming left V 4 bases short and J 7 bases short, with 23 bases between. The CDR3 totals 16 residues. DNA of the CDR3: TGCGCCAGCAGTCCCACGTGTTACGGCAGGGAGGTGGAGCAGTACTTC. It is translated as CASSPTCYGREVEQYF.

The rearrangement uses TRBV6-6 and TRBJ2-4, with 8 bases matching TRBD1. The CDR3 spans 15 residues. Per germline, CDR1 MNHNY and CDR2 SVGAGI (reference sequence). V lost 4 bases to trimming and J lost 6 bases; unmatched junction nucleotides: 8. In nucleotides, the CDR3 is TGTGCCAGCAGTTCCCCTCAGGGGGCCGTAAACATTCAGTACTTC. Protein product: CASSSPQGAVNIQYF.

The V call is TRBV7-6, the J call TRBJ2-4, with D unresolved. This CDR3 is built from 14 residues. Between the trimmed V and J ends, which lost 7 bases and 0 bases, there was a span of 10 bases. The germline gives CDR1 SGHVS, CDR2 FNYEAQ. The CDR3 DNA reads as TGTGCCAGCAACAGCATACTAGCCAAAAACATTCAGTACTTC. Translation: CASNSILAKNIQYF.

This rearrangement joins TRBV27 to TRBJ2-1, with TRBD2 matching 7 bases. Germline lookup yields CDR1 MNHEY and CDR2 SMNVEV (reference sequence). The V gene end was trimmed by 3 bases and the J gene end by 7 bases; junction bases not matched to a gene: 9. CDR3 length: 15 residues. The CDR3 protein is CASSFKPSGRNEQFF. CDR3 coding DNA: TGTGCCAGCAGTTTTAAGCCTAGCGGACGGAATGAGCAGTTCTTC.